The clone carrying this T cell receptor (beta chain) has more than one count but fewer than ten. Its target is not known. The CDR3 spans 13 residues. Germline loops: CDR1 MNHEY, CDR2 SVGAGI. V shed 5 bases and J 13 bases; nucleotides not matched to a gene: 12. This entry comes from a study of shared clonotypes between healthy human individuals. Study background: The cohort had a couple of women and three men, ages 18 to 49.

Only in-frame clones appear in the TCRdb table, and some are missing; sequencing was by immunoSEQ multiplex PCR. The data show about 2.3 million clones, around 93% seen once. Study outcomes and limitations: Among donors, the sharing of clonotypes was expected to be influenced by sequencing depth. Generally, naive subsets came out with larger estimated richness than memory subsets.

V is TRBV6-5 and J is TRBJ1-1; 8 positions match TRBD1. Source material: naive CD4+ T cells from PBMCs. Subset defined: CD45RA+ positively selected. This receptor was identified in a man younger than 35 in good health. Some clones in this sample may be carry-over from other donors' samples. The CDR3: CASSRQGKVGVFF. DNA of the CDR3: TGTGCCAGCAGTCGACAGGGGAAGGTGGGTGTTTTCTTT.